The 31 T cell receptor beta chains given below trace back to one sample, sequenced in a study of cytomegalovirus exposure and HLA in healthy donors (dated 2017 in TCRdb). The method behind the library was the immunoSEQ multiplex PCR assay. For the multiplex PCR, a mixture combining 60 forward primers for TCR Vbeta segments and 13 reverse primers for TCR Jbeta segments was used. TCRdb took over this immuneACCESS table, retaining in-frame rearrangements with V and J assigned. Such tables are incomplete; in checked studies, under half of the missing clones stem from an unresolved V gene, and the remainder is unexplained. Here the sample has over 100,000 clones; more than 75% occur a single time. The ten top clones hold about 8.1% of the sample. The material sequenced was PBMCs. The receptors originated from a woman aged 50 to 65 in good health and CMV-seropositive.

In the case of this clone: One end of the junction fails to match germline, which may point to a read error. V is TRBV9 and J is TRBJ2-3, with D possibly being TRBD1 (6 bases). The germline V gene encodes CDR1 SGDLS and CDR2 YYNGEE. CDR3 length equals 15 residues. The CDR3 here is CASTRTGMGTYTQYF. The CDR3 coding sequence is TGTGCCAGCACCCGAACAGGGATGGGCACATATACGCAGTATTTT.

The CDR3 coding sequence is TGTGCCAGCAGCTCCGTTAGCGGAACTAGCACAGATACGCAGTATTTT. Translation gives CASSSVSGTSTDTQYF. The chain recombines TRBV7-9 with TRBJ2-3, with D possibly matching TRBD2 (6 bases). The V gene's germline CDR1 is SEHNR and CDR2 FQNEAQ (reference sequence). The CDR3 has 16 amino acids. V gave up 4 bases and J gave up 0 bases, with 14 bases separating them.

The chain uses TRBV5-1 and TRBJ2-3; D perhaps matches TRBD2 (5 bases). The ends were cut back, 0 bases at V and 4 bases at J, with 9 bases in the middle. Germline CDR1 is SGHRS and CDR2 is YFSETQ. The CDR3 is 14 amino acids. CDR3 sequence: CASSLGLRSDTQYF. CDR3 DNA: TGCGCCAGCAGCTTGGGACTAAGATCAGATACGCAGTATTTT.

This clone was observed a handful of times. V and J are TRBV30 and TRBJ2-1, with D perhaps TRBD1 (6 bases). CDR1 is GTSNPN, CDR2 SVGIG, per germline (reference sequence). The CDR3 covers 19 residues. Trimming stripped 4 bases from V and 2 bases from J, with 27 bases between. This chain's CDR3 is CAWTRRWGSLQGAYNEQFF. The CDR3 bases are TGTGCCTGGACTAGGAGGTGGGGAAGCTTACAGGGTGCCTACAATGAGCAGTTCTTC.

The rearrangement uses TRBV18 and TRBJ1-1, with 7 bases aligning to TRBD1. The CDR3 extends over 14 amino acids. V was clipped by 3 bases and J by 0 bases; unmatched bases: 1. CDR1 and CDR2 from the germline V gene are KGHSH and LQKENI. CDR3 residues: CASSPTGVNTEAFF. The CDR3 DNA follows: TGTGCCAGCTCACCCACAGGGGTGAACACTGAAGCTTTCTTT.

The chain couples TRBV7-2 to TRBJ1-2; perhaps TRBD1 as D (5 bases). Germline V gene lookup returns CDR1 SGHTA and CDR2 FQGNSA. Trimming took off 1 base at V and 8 bases at J, with 17 bases between the two ends. This CDR3 region has 15 residues. Here the CDR3 reads CASSLEGPGGEGYTF. The CDR3 DNA reads TGTGCCAGCAGCTTAGAGGGACCGGGAGGGGAAGGCTACACCTTC.

The table lists this clone with a few counts. The J gene is TRBJ2-3, the V gene TRBV28, with TRBD2 matching 7 bases. There are 15 residues in the CDR3. V was pared by 6 bases and J by 2 bases, with 8 bases of the junction left unmatched. CDR1 MDHEN and CDR2 SYDVKM come from the germline V gene. The CDR3 DNA follows: TGTGCCAGCAGGGAGGCTAGCGGATACACAGATACGCAGTATTTT. The encoded protein is CASREASGYTDTQYF.

This clone was seen only once. The chain uses TRBV18 and TRBJ2-5; perhaps TRBD2 as D (7 bases). Germline V gives CDR1 KGHSH, CDR2 LQKENI. V dropped 2 bases and J dropped 2 bases, with 12 bases sitting between them. The CDR3 has 15 residues. This chain's CDR3 is CASSPTGRVQETQYF. The CDR3 bases are TGTGCCAGCTCACCAACAGGGAGGGTTCAAGAGACCCAGTACTTC.

V and J are TRBV6-1 and TRBJ1-2; tentatively, D is TRBD1 (6 bases). Trimming took 2 bases from V and 4 from J, leaving 11 bases between them. The germline V gene encodes CDR1 MNHNS and CDR2 SASEGT. The CDR3 loop spans 14 amino acids. The CDR3 bases are TGTGCCAGCAGTGAAAGAGGACAGACCTATGGCTACACCTTC. This sequence encodes CASSERGQTYGYTF.

The chain joins TRBV7-2 to TRBJ1-2; D is ambiguous. The CDR3 extends over 13 amino acids. Germline CDR1 reads SGHTA; CDR2 reads FQGNSA. The germline V and J ends were trimmed by 5 bases and 3 bases, with 10 bases remaining between them. The CDR3 bases are TGTGCCAGCAGCACTCCGGGGTACTATGGCTACACCTTC. Protein sequence: CASSTPGYYGYTF.

This chain connects TRBV5-1 to TRBJ1-1; possible D gene TRBD1, 6 bases. With 0 bases removed from V and 0 bases from J, the gap between germline ends came to 9 bases. There are 15 residues in the CDR3. CDR1 and CDR2 from the germline V gene are SGHRS and YFSETQ. CDR3 region: CASSLDRAMNTEAFF. CDR3 nucleotides: TGCGCCAGCAGCTTGGACAGGGCAATGAACACTGAAGCTTTCTTT.

The chain employs TRBV5-1 and TRBJ2-1; tentative D call: TRBD1 (5 bases). From germline, CDR1 is SGHRS and CDR2 YFSETQ. The CDR3 runs to 13 residues. Trimming removed 2 bases at V and 9 bases at J, with 12 bases between. This CDR3 reads CASSFGQGSEQFF. The CDR3 nucleotides read TGCGCCAGCAGCTTCGGGCAGGGAAGTGAGCAGTTCTTC.

This clone has just a few counts. This chain connects TRBV6-4 to TRBJ2-2; TRBD2 matches 10 bases. Germline trimming cut 0 bases from V and 4 bases from J; bases unmatched to any gene: 2. The germline CDR1 and CDR2 sequences are MRHNA and SNTAGT. The CDR3 spans 16 residues. CDR3 in amino acids: CASSDSSSGSTGELFF. CDR3 DNA: TGTGCCAGCAGTGACTCGTCTAGCGGGAGCACCGGGGAGCTGTTTTTT.

The genes are TRBV7-8 and TRBJ2-5; 9 bases are shared with TRBD2. The V gene end was trimmed by 1 base and the J gene end by 4 bases; junction bases not matched to a gene: 7. Germline V gene data show CDR1 as SGHVS and CDR2 as FQNEAQ. This CDR3 is built from 16 residues. CDR3 residues: CASSLGREGELETQYF. The CDR3 DNA reads TGTGCCAGCAGCTTAGGGCGGGAGGGCGAATTAGAGACCCAGTACTTC.

The sample holds a few counts of this clone. V is TRBV11-1 and J is TRBJ1-2; TRBD1 matches 9 bases. In germline, CDR1 is SGHAT, CDR2 FQDESV (reference sequence). The junction had 8 bases not matched to a gene; V was cut back by 5 bases and J by 4 bases. CDR3 length equals 15 residues. CDR3 sequence (DNA): TGTGCCAGCAGCCCGTGGGACAGGGAAGGCTATGGCTACACCTTC. Translation gives CASSPWDREGYGYTF.

The V and J genes are TRBV18 and TRBJ1-2; 8 nucleotides match TRBD1. The germline V gene encodes CDR1 KGHSH and CDR2 LQKENI. The CDR3 covers 14 residues. With 5 bases clipped from V and 7 bases from J, the junction kept 9 bases outside the gene matches. CDR3 region: CASSYQGADVGYTF. The CDR3 bases are TGTGCCAGCTCATATCAGGGGGCTGATGTTGGCTACACCTTC.

The genes are TRBV11-2 and TRBJ2-3, with 10 positions matching TRBD2. The germline CDR1 and CDR2 sequences are SGHAT and FQNNGV. The CDR3 contains 17 residues. The V and J ends lost 5 bases and 1 base, in that order; junction bases with no gene match: 9. The DNA for the CDR3 is TGTGCCAGCAGCCCACGCCTCACTAGCGGGGGCACAGATACGCAGTATTTT. It encodes CASSPRLTSGGTDTQYF. The variable domain in full, with the rest retrieved from reference TRBV11-2 and TRBJ2-3, is EAGVAQSPRYKIIEKRQSVAFWCNPISGHATLYWYQQILGQGPKLLIQFQNNGVVDDSQLPKDRFSAERLKGVDSTLKIQPAKLEDSAVYLCASSPRLTSGGTDTQYFGPGTRLTVL.

The chain carries TRBV4-2 and TRBJ2-3; 13 positions match TRBD2. Unmatched junction bases numbered 9, after V lost 4 bases and J lost 2 bases. The CDR3 covers 18 residues. The germline V gene has CDR1 LGHNA and CDR2 YNFKEQ. The CDR3 loop is CASSPAGTSGTHTDTQYF. The CDR3 DNA reads TGTGCCAGCAGCCCCGCCGGGACTAGCGGGACTCACACAGATACGCAGTATTTT.

This clone appeared once. The chain couples TRBV30 to TRBJ1-2; D is unclear. With 4 bases removed from V and 0 bases from J, the gap between germline ends came to 9 bases. This CDR3 is 13 amino acids long. Germline CDR1 is GTSNPN and CDR2 is SVGIG (reference sequence). The DNA of the CDR3 is TGTGCCTGGACCTCAAGCCCTAACTATGGCTACACCTTC. It yields the protein CAWTSSPNYGYTF. Together with reference TRBV30 and TRBJ1-2, the CDR3 gives the full variable domain: SQTIHQWPATLVQPVGSPLSLECTVEGTSNPNLYWYRQAAGRGLQLLFYSVGIGQISSEVPQNLSASRPQDRQFILSSKKLLLSDSGFYLCAWTSSPNYGYTFGSGTRLTVV.

This clone has just a few counts. The chain has TRBV30 and TRBJ1-2; tentative D call: TRBD1 (5 bases). Trimming took 4 bases from V and 4 from J, leaving 13 bases between them. There are 13 residues in the CDR3. Germline lookup yields CDR1 GTSNPN and CDR2 SVGIG (reference sequence). The DNA of the CDR3 is TGTGCCTGGAACAGGTTTGAAACCTATGGCTACACCTTC. Amino acid sequence: CAWNRFETYGYTF.

V usage is TRBV6-5 and J usage is TRBJ2-7; 11 bases agree with TRBD2. Unmatched junction bases numbered 6, after V lost 2 bases and J lost 3 bases. The V gene's germline CDR1 is MNHEY and CDR2 SVGAGI. CDR3 size: 16 residues. In DNA form, the CDR3 reads TGTGCCAGCAGTTACACCATAGCGGGAGGGAGCTACGAGCAGTACTTC. It specifies CASSYTIAGGSYEQYF.

The chain is built from TRBV9 and TRBJ1-6; D is ambiguous. Looked up from germline, CDR1 is SGDLS and CDR2 is YYNGEE. V lost 3 bases to trimming and J lost 8 bases, with 15 bases between them. This CDR3 is built from 15 residues. DNA of the CDR3: TGTGCCAGCAGCGCCTCCGGTTATTCGGATTCACCCCTCCACTTT. Translating it yields CASSASGYSDSPLHF.

This chain uses TRBV11-2 with TRBJ2-1, with unresolved D. Germline assignment: CDR1 SGHAT and CDR2 FQNNGV. V lost 7 bases, J lost 5 bases, and 15 bases lay in between. There are 14 residues in the CDR3. This chain's CDR3 is CASTAPNLNNEQFF. The CDR3 DNA is TGTGCCAGCACCGCCCCTAATCTCAACAATGAGCAGTTCTTC.

The chain is built from TRBV5-1 and TRBJ2-5, with D tentatively TRBD2 (6 bases). Trimming took off 0 bases at V and 2 bases at J, with 8 bases between the two ends. Germline V CDR1 and CDR2: SGHRS, YFSETQ. The CDR3 extends over 14 amino acids. The CDR3 DNA is TGCGCCAGCAGCTTGGCGGGACTTCAAGAGACCCAGTACTTC. Its protein is CASSLAGLQETQYF.

The gene calls are TRBV29-1 and TRBJ2-3; tentatively, D is TRBD2 (6 bases). CDR1 is SQVTM and CDR2 is ANQGSEA in the germline V gene. The CDR3 has 13 amino acids. Between the trimmed V and J ends, which lost 3 bases and 2 bases, there was a span of 9 bases. The CDR3: CSVEGGNTDTQYF. The CDR3 DNA is TGCAGCGTTGAGGGCGGGAACACAGATACGCAGTATTTT.

The chain combines TRBV28 with TRBJ2-7, with 7 bases fitting TRBD1. The V gene's germline CDR1 is MDHEN and CDR2 SYDVKM. J was trimmed by 3 bases and V by 2 bases; bases with no gene match: 10. The CDR3 is made up of 16 amino acids. CDR3 coding DNA: TGTGCCAGCAGTTTAGATATTGGGACAGATTTCTACGAGCAGTACTTC. It encodes CASSLDIGTDFYEQYF.

The CDR3 DNA is TGTGCCAGCAGACGCACAGGGGTTGGGACAGATACGCAGTATTTT. Translating it yields CASRRTGVGTDTQYF. This chain joins TRBV6-1 and TRBJ2-3; the match to TRBD1 covers 7 bases. CDR1 MNHNS and CDR2 SASEGT come from the germline V gene. V gave up 6 bases and J gave up 3 bases; unmatched junction bases: 9. The CDR3 has 15 amino acids.

The rearrangement joins TRBV2 to TRBJ2-4; 7 nucleotides agree with TRBD1. From germline, CDR1 is SNHLY and CDR2 FYNNEI. The junction had 11 bases not matched to a gene; V was cut back by 6 bases and J by 6 bases. The CDR3 is 15 amino acids. In DNA, the CDR3 is TGTGCCAGCAGGGCCGGTACAGGGGTTATAAACATTCAGTACTTC. Translating gives CASRAGTGVINIQYF.

The CDR3 loop reads CAAEGGARPDTQYF. The CDR3 coding sequence is TGTGCCGCTGAGGGTGGAGCTAGACCAGATACGCAGTATTTT. The chain combines TRBV7-9 with TRBJ2-3; possibly TRBD2 for D (5 bases). Trimming took off 11 bases at V and 4 bases at J, with 19 bases between the two ends. Germline V gene data show CDR1 as SEHNR and CDR2 as FQNEAQ (reference sequence). This CDR3 has 14 residues. Drawing the rest from reference TRBV7-9 and TRBJ2-3, the complete variable domain is DTGVSQNPRHKITKRGQNVTFRCDPISEHNRLYWYRQTLGQGPEFLTYFQNEAQLEKSRLLSDRFSAERPKGSFSTLEIQRTEQGDSAMYLCAAEGGARPDTQYFGPGTRLTVL.

The CDR3 reads CASSLMDQTTGVAATPRQYF. The CDR3 nucleotides are TGTGCCAGCAGCTTAATGGACCAAACCACAGGGGTCGCAGCAACGCCCCGGCAGTATTTT. V is TRBV7-3 and J is TRBJ2-3; 7 bases agree with TRBD1. The CDR3 is made up of 20 amino acids. The V segment lost 1 base and the J segment 11 bases; nucleotides outside the gene matches: 27. The germline gives CDR1 SGHTA, CDR2 FQGTGA.

This clone occurred a few times. This sequence joins TRBV6-1 and TRBJ1-3; 7 positions agree with TRBD1. This CDR3 contains 14 residues. Per germline, CDR1 MNHNS and CDR2 SASEGT. Unmatched junction bases numbered 6, after V lost 7 bases and J lost 3 bases. The CDR3 DNA follows: TGTGCCAGCATCAGCCGGGACAGTGGAAACACCATATATTTT. Protein: CASISRDSGNTIYF.